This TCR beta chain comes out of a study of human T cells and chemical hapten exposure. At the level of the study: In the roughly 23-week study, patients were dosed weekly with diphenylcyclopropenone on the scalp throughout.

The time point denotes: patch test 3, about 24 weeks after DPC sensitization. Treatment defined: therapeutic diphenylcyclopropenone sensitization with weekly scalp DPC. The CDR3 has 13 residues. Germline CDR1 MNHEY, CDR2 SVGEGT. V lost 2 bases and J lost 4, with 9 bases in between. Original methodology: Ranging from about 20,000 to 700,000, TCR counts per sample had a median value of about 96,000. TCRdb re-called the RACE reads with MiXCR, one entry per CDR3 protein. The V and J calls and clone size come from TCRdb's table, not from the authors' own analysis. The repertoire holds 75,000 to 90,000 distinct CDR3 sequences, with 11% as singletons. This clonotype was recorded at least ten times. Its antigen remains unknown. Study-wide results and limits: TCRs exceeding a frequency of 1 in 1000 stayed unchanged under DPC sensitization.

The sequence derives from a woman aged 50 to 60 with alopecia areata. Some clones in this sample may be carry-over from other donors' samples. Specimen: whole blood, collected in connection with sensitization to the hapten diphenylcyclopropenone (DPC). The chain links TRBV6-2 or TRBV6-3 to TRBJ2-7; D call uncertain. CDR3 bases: TGTGCCAGCAGTTACCAAGGGCCTTACGAGCAGTACTTC. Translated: CASSYQGPYEQYF.